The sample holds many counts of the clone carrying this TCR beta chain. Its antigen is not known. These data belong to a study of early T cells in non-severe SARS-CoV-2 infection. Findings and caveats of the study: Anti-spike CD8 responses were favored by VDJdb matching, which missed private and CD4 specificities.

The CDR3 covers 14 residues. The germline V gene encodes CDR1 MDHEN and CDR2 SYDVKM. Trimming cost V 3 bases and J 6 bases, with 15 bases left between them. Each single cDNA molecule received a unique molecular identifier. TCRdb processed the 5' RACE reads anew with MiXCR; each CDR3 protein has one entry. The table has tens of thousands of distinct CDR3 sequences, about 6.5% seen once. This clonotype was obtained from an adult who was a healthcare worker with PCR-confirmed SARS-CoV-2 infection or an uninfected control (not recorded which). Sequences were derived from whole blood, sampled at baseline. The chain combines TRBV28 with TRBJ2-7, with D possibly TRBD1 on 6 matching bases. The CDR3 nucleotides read TGTGCCAGCAGTTTGTACAGGGCTAAGGCCGAGCAGTACTTC. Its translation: CASSLYRAKAEQYF.